These 19 T cell receptor beta chains came from one sample sequenced in a study of brain T cells in children with intractable seizures. Profiling relied on immunoSEQ multiplex PCR, and the TCRdb table lists in-frame clones only, not all of them. Seen here are about 41,000 clones, about nine tenths observed once, and the top ten hold around 5.9%. The specimen comprised peripheral blood, sampled at surgery. The receptors originated from a girl aged 2-10 years with tuberous sclerosis and intractable seizures.

This chain links TRBV7-2 with TRBJ2-1; no clear D gene. There are 11 residues in the CDR3. Per the germline V gene, CDR1 is SGHTA and CDR2 is FQGNSA. V was cut by 5 bases and J by 4 bases, with 3 bases left in between. CDR3 protein: CASSDYNEQFF. As DNA, the CDR3 is TGTGCCAGCAGCGATTACAATGAGCAGTTCTTC.

V gene TRBV5-8 combines with J gene TRBJ2-2; D ambiguous. Germline V CDR1 and CDR2: SGHTS, YDEGEE. Between the trimmed V and J ends, which lost 4 bases and 1 base, there was a span of 14 bases. The CDR3 loop spans 16 amino acids. Here the CDR3 DNA reads TGTGCCAGCAGCCCCCTGACAACTCTGAACACCGGGGAGCTGTTTTTT. It encodes CASSPLTTLNTGELFF.

This clone appeared once. The gene calls are TRBV5-6 and TRBJ2-2; D may match TRBD1 or TRBD2 (6 bases each). Germline CDR1 is SGHDT and CDR2 is YYEEEE. Trimming pared 4 bases from V and 1 base from J, leaving 14 bases between. This CDR3 has 16 amino acids. In DNA, the CDR3 is TGTGCCAGCAGCATTCGAGGGGGGCGGAACACCGGGGAGCTGTTTTTT. Amino acid sequence: CASSIRGGRNTGELFF.

There are a few counts of this clone. Other DNA sequences from this sample encode an identical CDR3 as well. The chain has TRBV2 and TRBJ1-5, with D possibly matching TRBD1 (5 bases). CDR1 is SNHLY, CDR2 FYNNEI, per germline. This CDR3 is built from 14 residues. V lost 6 bases to trimming and J lost 0 bases, with 9 bases between them. The CDR3 sequence: CASRGDSSNQPQHF. As DNA, the CDR3 is TGTGCCAGCAGGGGGGACTCTAGCAATCAGCCCCAGCATTTT. The full variable domain, with the rest looked up from reference TRBV2 and TRBJ1-5, is EPEVTQTPSHQVTQMGQEVILRCVPISNHLYFYWYRQILGQKVEFLVSFYNNEISEKSEIFDDQFSVERPDGSNFTLKIRSTKLEDSAMYFCASRGDSSNQPQHFGDGTRLSIL.

J is TRBJ1-2 and V is TRBV5-1; tentative D call: TRBD1 (6 bases). CDR1 and CDR2 from the germline V gene are SGHRS and YFSETQ. The length of the CDR3 is 14 residues. Trimming took 0 bases from V and 5 from J, leaving 11 bases between them. For the CDR3, the DNA is TGCGCCAGCAGCTTGGATGGGGGCGTATATGGCTACACCTTC. Protein product: CASSLDGGVYGYTF.

A single count supports this clone. The genes are TRBV5-1 and TRBJ1-2; unclear D gene. CDR1 and CDR2 from the germline V gene are SGHRS and YFSETQ. The V and J ends lost 3 bases and 0 bases respectively, with 12 bases between them. The length of the CDR3 is 15 residues. CDR3 coding DNA: TGCGCCAGCAGCTGGACCTCTTCAGCTAACTATGGCTACACCTTC. Residues: CASSWTSSANYGYTF. The variable domain in full, with the rest retrieved from reference TRBV5-1 and TRBJ1-2, is KAGVTQTPRYLIKTRGQQVTLSCSPISGHRSVSWYQQTPGQGLQFLFEYFSETQRNKGNFPGRFSGRQFSNSRSEMNVSTLELGDSALYLCASSWTSSANYGYTFGSGTRLTVV.

This chain connects TRBV10-2 to TRBJ2-1; D may be TRBD1 (6 bases). The V gene lost 8 bases and the J gene lost 2 bases, with 25 bases spanning the gap. The CDR3 loop spans 18 amino acids. Germline V gene data show CDR1 as WSHSY and CDR2 as SAAADI. This CDR3 reads CASSGEIYRDHTYNEQFF. The CDR3 region has the DNA TGCGCCAGCTCGGGCGAAATTTACAGGGATCATACCTACAATGAGCAGTTCTTC.

The V gene is TRBV5-1, the J gene TRBJ2-5; TRBD2 might be the D (6 bases). The V gene lost 4 bases and the J gene lost 5 bases, with 15 bases spanning the gap. The CDR3 runs 14 residues. Germline lookup yields CDR1 SGHRS and CDR2 YFSETQ. As DNA, the CDR3 is TGCGCCAGCAGCCCGGGACTGGACCTTGAGACCCAGTACTTC. Translated: CASSPGLDLETQYF.

The chain recombines TRBV12-3 or TRBV12-4 with TRBJ2-7; D is undetermined. The CDR3 loop spans 13 amino acids. V was shortened by 3 bases and J by 2 bases, with 8 bases between the two germline ends. In DNA, the CDR3 is TGTGCCAGCAGTTTCGGCCTTCCCTACGAGCAGTACTTC. It is translated as CASSFGLPYEQYF.

This clone was detected once. This chain uses TRBV5-6 with TRBJ1-6; 7 bases are shared with TRBD1. The V gene's germline CDR1 is SGHDT and CDR2 YYEEEE. V shed 2 bases and J 1 base; nucleotides not matched to a gene: 9. CDR3 length: 18 residues. In DNA form, the CDR3 reads TGTGCCAGCAGCTTAAAACAGGGGACGAGTTCCTATAATTCACCCCTCCACTTT. This encodes CASSLKQGTSSYNSPLHF. The full variable domain, in which reference TRBV5-6 and TRBJ1-6 provide the parts outside the CDR3, is DAGVTQSPTHLIKTRGQQVTLRCSPKSGHDTVSWYQQALGQGPQFIFQYYEEEERQRGNFPDRFSGHQFPNYSSELNVNALLLGDSALYLCASSLKQGTSSYNSPLHFGNGTRLTVT.

This clone was observed once. Other DNA sequences from this sample encode an identical CDR3 as well. J is TRBJ2-5 and V is TRBV7-2, with D possibly matching TRBD1 (5 bases). The V end lost 1 base, the J end lost 4 bases, and 7 bases lay between the germline ends. This CDR3 is 13 amino acids long. The germline CDR1 and CDR2 sequences are SGHTA and FQGNSA. CDR3 nucleotide sequence: TGTGCCAGCAGCTTAGGACAGAGAGAGACCCAGTACTTC. Amino acids: CASSLGQRETQYF.

The CDR3 DNA reads TGTGCCAGCAGTGACTCGATATGGGCGAATCAGCCCCAGCATTTT. Translating it yields CASSDSIWANQPQHF. This chain connects TRBV6-4 to TRBJ1-5; D is undetermined. The CDR3 consists of 15 residues. CDR1 is MRHNA and CDR2 is SNTAGT in the germline V gene. The V and J ends lost 0 bases and 4 bases respectively, with 10 bases between them.

The V call is TRBV6-1, the J call TRBJ1-1; 7 positions match TRBD1. The V segment lost 3 bases and the J segment 4 bases; nucleotides outside the gene matches: 14. This CDR3 spans 17 amino acids. The germline V gene has CDR1 MNHNS and CDR2 SASEGT. As DNA, the CDR3 is TGTGCCAGCAGTGACACGCTTTGGGACAGCAGAGTCACTGAAGCTTTCTTT. Amino acid sequence: CASSDTLWDSRVTEAFF.

The rearrangement uses TRBV7-9 and TRBJ2-7; TRBD1 agrees at 8 bases. CDR1 and CDR2 from the germline V gene are SEHNR and FQNEAQ (reference sequence). CDR3 length equals 13 residues. V shed 4 bases, J shed 4 bases, and the junction held 3 bases outside the gene matches. The CDR3 DNA follows: TGTGCCAGCAGCTCTCAGGGGGCTTACGAGCAGTACGTC. It translates to CASSSQGAYEQYV.

V and J are TRBV18 and TRBJ2-6, with no clear D. The V gene's germline CDR1 is KGHSH and CDR2 LQKENI. Trimming left V 2 bases short and J 0 bases short, with 8 bases between. This CDR3 spans 16 amino acids. CDR3 in DNA: TGTGCCAGCTCACCAAGGGCGAGCTCTGGGGCCAACGTCCTGACTTTC. Amino acid sequence: CASSPRASSGANVLTF. Complete variable domain (other parts from reference TRBV18 and TRBJ2-6): NAGVMQNPRHLVRRRGQEARLRCSPMKGHSHVYWYRQLPEEGLKFMVYLQKENIIDESGMPKERFSAEFPKEGPSILRIQQVVRGDSAAYFCASSPRASSGANVLTFGAGSRLTVL.

The V gene is TRBV6-1, the J gene TRBJ1-4, with D perhaps TRBD1 (5 bases). V lost 1 base, J lost 0 bases, and 18 bases lay in between. The CDR3 spans 19 residues. Looked up from germline, CDR1 is MNHNS and CDR2 is SASEGT. CDR3 sequence reads: CASSEDSGRKSTTNEKLFF. CDR3 nucleotide sequence: TGTGCCAGCAGTGAAGATTCGGGGCGGAAGTCTACAACTAATGAAAAACTGTTTTTT.

The V call is TRBV30, the J call TRBJ1-1; D remains unclear. CDR3 size: 12 residues. Trimming took off 2 bases at V and 6 bases at J, with 10 bases between the two ends. The germline gives CDR1 GTSNPN, CDR2 SVGIG (reference sequence). Here the CDR3 DNA reads TGTGCCTGGAGTTTAGGTTCTGCTGAAGCTTTCTTT. Its protein product is CAWSLGSAEAFF.

V gene TRBV3-1 (or the pseudogene TRBV3-2) combines with J gene TRBJ2-2; 7 nucleotides match TRBD1. The V and J ends lost 4 bases and 7 bases, in that order; junction bases with no gene match: 9. The CDR3 loop spans 15 amino acids. The germline V gene encodes CDR1 LGHDT and CDR2 YNNKEL (reference sequence). The CDR3: CASSPWIGGVGELFF. The CDR3 region has the DNA TGTGCCAGCAGCCCGTGGATAGGGGGCGTCGGGGAGCTGTTTTTT.

The chain uses TRBV27 and TRBJ2-1, with no clear D. Per the germline V gene, CDR1 is MNHEY and CDR2 is SMNVEV (reference sequence). The CDR3 contains 13 residues. The V end lost 2 bases, the J end lost 9 bases, and 11 bases lay between the germline ends. CDR3 protein: CASSLTVSAEQFF. The CDR3 DNA is TGTGCCAGCAGTTTAACGGTGAGCGCTGAGCAGTTCTTC.